This TCR beta chain was found in a study of regulatory T cells in long-lasting Graves disease. Germline-derived CDR1 and CDR2 are LGHDT and YNNKEL (reference sequence). V was trimmed by 4 bases and J by 6 bases, leaving 15 bases between them. The CDR3 totals 15 residues. This clonotype was observed at least ten times. Its antigen is not identified. Study results and caveats: Persistent disease showed a preference for TRBV28, TRBJ1-2 and TRBJ2-5.

The time point was: newly diagnosed GD, antithyroid drugs for less than 3 months. The TCR library used RNA extracted from PBMCs. Relying on iRepertoire HTBI primers and Arm-PCR of CDR3 regions, the team built TCR beta libraries. TCRdb ran MiXCR on the multiplex PCR reads and lists one entry per CDR3 protein. The sample contains about 440,000 distinct CDR3 sequences, 15% of which appear only once. Separately, the same data were catalogued under a study of T cells in Graves' hyperthyroidism and ophthalmopathy. From that study: The HTBI primer set served for first-round RT-PCR of the TCR CDR3. Most thyroid clonotypes expanded above 0.001 appeared in blood too.

The TCR originated in a woman in her 30s with Graves disease. The genes are TRBV3-1 and TRBJ1-4, with D possibly TRBD1 on 6 matching bases. Sample: peripheral blood mononuclear cells (PBMCs), taken at new diagnosis, from a patient treated with antithyroid drugs. The CDR3 reads CASSPRSGGYEKLFF. The CDR3 DNA follows: TGTGCCAGCAGCCCCAGGTCGGGGGGCTATGAAAAACTGTTTTTT.